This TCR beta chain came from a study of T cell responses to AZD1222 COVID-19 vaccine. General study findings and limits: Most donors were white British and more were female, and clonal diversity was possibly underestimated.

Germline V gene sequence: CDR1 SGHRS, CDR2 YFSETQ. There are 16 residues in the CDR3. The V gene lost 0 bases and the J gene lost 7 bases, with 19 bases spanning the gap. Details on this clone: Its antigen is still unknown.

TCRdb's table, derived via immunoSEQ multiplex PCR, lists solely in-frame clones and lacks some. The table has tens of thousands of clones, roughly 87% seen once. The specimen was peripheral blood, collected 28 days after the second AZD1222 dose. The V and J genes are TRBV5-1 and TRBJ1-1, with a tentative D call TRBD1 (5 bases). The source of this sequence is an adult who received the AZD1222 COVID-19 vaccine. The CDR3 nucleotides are TGCGCCAGCAGCTTGGAAGGGTACCCAGGGCGGGGTGAAGCTTTCTTT. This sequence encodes CASSLEGYPGRGEAFF.